Shown below are 4 T cell receptor beta chains from a single sample sequenced in a study of blood T cell repertoires in COVID-19. The repertoire was sequenced with immunoSEQ multiplex PCR; TCRdb's copy has only in-frame clones and lacks some. The table has some 16,000 clones, around nine tenths seen once. The sequencing sample was made of peripheral blood. These receptors all come from a human donor in a cohort sampled during active COVID-19.

The chain has TRBV7-2 and TRBJ2-5, with TRBD2 matching over 10 bases. The CDR3 covers 15 residues. Germline CDR1 is SGHTA and CDR2 is FQGNSA. V was clipped by 2 bases and J by 3 bases; unmatched bases: 3. CDR3 amino acids: CASSLMLAGEETQYF. In DNA form, the CDR3 reads TGTGCCAGCAGCTTAATGCTAGCGGGGGAAGAGACCCAGTACTTC.

This chain joins TRBV9 and TRBJ1-1; D gene unclear. In germline, CDR1 is SGDLS, CDR2 YYNGEE. Trimming took 3 bases from V and 1 from J, leaving 13 bases between them. The CDR3 spans 15 residues. CDR3 loop: CASSALMAGNTEAFF. For the CDR3, the DNA is TGTGCCAGCAGCGCCCTTATGGCGGGGAACACTGAAGCTTTCTTT. Drawing the rest from reference TRBV9 and TRBJ1-1, the complete variable domain is DSGVTQTPKHLITATGQRVTLRCSPRSGDLSVYWYQQSLDQGLQFLIQYYNGEERAKGNILERFSAQQFPDLHSELNLSSLELGDSALYFCASSALMAGNTEAFFGQGTRLTVV.

This clone appeared once. This chain links TRBV6-2 or TRBV6-3 with TRBJ2-5; D uncertain. Germline V gene data show CDR1 as MNHEY and CDR2 as SVGEGT. This CDR3 comprises 16 residues. The ends were cut back, 2 bases at V and 5 bases at J, with 18 bases in the middle. The CDR3 here is CASSYLRNGDKETQYF. CDR3 coding DNA: TGTGCCAGCAGTTACCTCCGTAATGGTGACAAGGAGACCCAGTACTTC.

In the case of this clone: One end of the junction does not line up with germline, which may come from a read error. V and J are TRBV6-1 and TRBJ2-7; TRBD1 aligns across 9 bases. Germline CDR1 and CDR2: MNHNS and SASEGT. The CDR3 runs 17 residues. CDR3 protein: CASREGQGLVYSYEQYF. The CDR3 coding sequence is TGTGCCAGCAGAGAAGGACAGGGGTTAGTCTATTCCTACGAGCAGTACTTC.